The rows below give T cell receptor beta chains drawn from one sample of a study of cytomegalovirus exposure and HLA in healthy donors. Assay used: immunoSEQ multiplex PCR; TCRdb lists only in-frame clones, some missing. Seen here are under 200,000 clones, 55% to 70% observed once, and the top ten hold 2.8%. The specimen was PBMCs. All receptors come from a woman between 40 and 55 years old in good health and CMV-seropositive. The CDR3 runs from the conserved cysteine through the conserved F or W. A D gene is named only where the DNA matches it firmly. The listing skips clone size in some rows; elsewhere it reads once, few, many or a size class.

j_call: TRBJ2-5
v_call: TRBV4-3
clone_size: .
d_call: TRBD2
cdr3_nt: TGCGCCAGCAGCCAGGGTAGCGGGGGGGCGGGCCAAGAGACCCAGTACTTC
cdr3_aa: CASSQGSGGAGQETQYF

j_call: TRBJ2-3
v_call: TRBV19
clone_size: few
d_call: TRBD1
cdr3_nt: TGTGCCAGTAGTATTTGGGACAGGGCCACAGATACGCAGTATTTT
cdr3_aa: CASSIWDRATDTQYF

j_call: TRBJ1-4
v_call: TRBV10-3
clone_size: .
d_call: .
cdr3_nt: TGTGCCATCAGTGAAAGGCGGGTGGGAAATGGTAATGAAAAACTGTTTTTT
cdr3_aa: CAISERRVGNGNEKLFF

j_call: TRBJ2-2
v_call: TRBV27
clone_size: .
d_call: TRBD2
cdr3_nt: TGTGCCAGCAAACTAGCGGGAGGGATTAGGACCGGGGAGCTGTTTTTT
cdr3_aa: CASKLAGGIRTGELFF

j_call: TRBJ1-6
v_call: TRBV2
clone_size: .
d_call: TRBD1
cdr3_nt: TGTGCCAGCAGTGGACGCACAGTTTTTACAGGGGATAATTTTGAACTCCACTTT
cdr3_aa: CASSGRTVFTGDNFELHF

j_call: TRBJ2-7
v_call: TRBV12-5
clone_size: .
d_call: .
cdr3_nt: TGTGCTAGTGGTTTGGCAGTGTCCGAGCAGTACTTC
cdr3_aa: CASGLAVSEQYF

j_call: TRBJ1-5
v_call: TRBV7-2
clone_size: few
d_call: .
cdr3_nt: TGTGCCAGCAGCTTAGGCCAGGGCAATCAGCCCCAGCATTTT
cdr3_aa: CASSLGQGNQPQHF

j_call: TRBJ2-1
v_call: TRBV11-3
clone_size: .
d_call: TRBD2
cdr3_nt: TGTGCCAGCAGCTTCAGCGGGGACTCCTACAATGAGCAGTTCTTC
cdr3_aa: CASSFSGDSYNEQFF

j_call: TRBJ1-5
v_call: TRBV6-1
clone_size: .
d_call: .
cdr3_nt: TGTGCCAGCAGTGAAGCAGGGGGAAATCAGCCCCAGCATTTT
cdr3_aa: CASSEAGGNQPQHF

j_call: TRBJ1-2
v_call: TRBV28
clone_size: .
d_call: TRBD1
cdr3_nt: TGTGCCAGCAGGACCGACAGGGTAAACTATGGCTACACCTTC
cdr3_aa: CASRTDRVNYGYTF

j_call: TRBJ2-7
v_call: TRBV2
clone_size: .
d_call: TRBD1
cdr3_nt: TGTGCCAGCAGTGGTGACAGGGTGAGCTCCTACGAGCAGTACTTC
cdr3_aa: CASSGDRVSSYEQYF

j_call: TRBJ1-2
v_call: TRBV25-1
clone_size: .
d_call: TRBD1
cdr3_nt: TGTGCCAGCAGTGAGCCGGGACAGGGATGGGGCTACACCTTC
cdr3_aa: CASSEPGQGWGYTF

j_call: TRBJ1-1
v_call: TRBV5-1
clone_size: .
d_call: .
cdr3_nt: TGCGCCAGCAGCTTGGGGAGGTTTCTGAACACTGAAGCTTTCTTT
cdr3_aa: CASSLGRFLNTEAFF

j_call: TRBJ2-7
v_call: TRBV5-6
clone_size: few
d_call: TRBD1
cdr3_nt: TGTGCCAGCAGCTTGAGGTCCTGGACAGGGGGCAGCTACGAGCAGTACTTC
cdr3_aa: CASSLRSWTGGSYEQYF

j_call: TRBJ2-1
v_call: TRBV21-1
clone_size: .
d_call: .
cdr3_nt: TGTGCCAGCAGCAATGGGACAGCTAATGAGCAGTTCTTC
cdr3_aa: CASSNGTANEQFF

j_call: TRBJ2-7
v_call: TRBV6-6
clone_size: .
d_call: TRBD1
cdr3_nt: TGTGCCAGCAGCGTGACAGGGGGGTACGAGCAGTACTTC
cdr3_aa: CASSVTGGYEQYF

j_call: TRBJ2-5
v_call: TRBV4-1
clone_size: .
d_call: .
cdr3_nt: TGCGCCAGCAGCCAGTTTCAGCAAGAGACCCAGTACTTC
cdr3_aa: CASSQFQQETQYF

j_call: TRBJ2-3
v_call: TRBV5-6
clone_size: few
d_call: .
cdr3_nt: TGTGCCAGCAGCCTCGAGGCTAATCCATCAGATACGCAGTATTTT
cdr3_aa: CASSLEANPSDTQYF

j_call: TRBJ1-3
v_call: TRBV9
clone_size: few
d_call: .
cdr3_nt: TGTGCCAGCACGTCGGGAAACACCATATATTTT
cdr3_aa: CASTSGNTIYF

j_call: TRBJ1-1
v_call: TRBV5-3
clone_size: .
d_call: .
cdr3_nt: TGTGCCAGAAGCTTGGTGCCAGTTGAAGCTTTCTTT
cdr3_aa: CARSLVPVEAFF

j_call: TRBJ1-1
v_call: TRBV19
clone_size: .
d_call: TRBD1
cdr3_nt: TGTGCCAGTAGCGAGACAGGGGGCGCCGCGGCTTTCTTT
cdr3_aa: CASSETGGAAAFF

j_call: TRBJ2-1
v_call: TRBV28
clone_size: .
d_call: TRBD2
cdr3_nt: TGTGCCAGCAGTTGGGGACTAGCGGGAGGTTTGGACAATGAGCAGTTCTTC
cdr3_aa: CASSWGLAGGLDNEQFF

j_call: TRBJ1-2
v_call: TRBV5-1
clone_size: .
d_call: TRBD1
cdr3_nt: TGCGCCAGCAGCTTGGGGGGGACAGGGGAAGGCTACACCTTC
cdr3_aa: CASSLGGTGEGYTF

j_call: TRBJ2-2
v_call: TRBV5-8
clone_size: .
d_call: .
cdr3_nt: TGTGCCAGCAGCTTAACCACAACGACGAACACCGGGGAGCTGTTTTTT
cdr3_aa: CASSLTTTTNTGELFF

j_call: TRBJ2-2
v_call: TRBV4-3
clone_size: .
d_call: TRBD2
cdr3_nt: TGCGCCAGCAGCCGAGTCCTAGCGGGAGCCGGGGAGCTGTTTTTT
cdr3_aa: CASSRVLAGAGELFF

j_call: TRBJ1-1
v_call: TRBV6-1
clone_size: few
d_call: .
cdr3_nt: TGTGCCAGCAGTGAAGCCCACAGTCAGAACACTGAAGCTTTCTTT
cdr3_aa: CASSEAHSQNTEAFF

j_call: TRBJ2-4
v_call: TRBV5-1
clone_size: .
d_call: TRBD1
cdr3_nt: TGCGCCAGCAGGGACCCTGGGACAGGGGGAGTAGCCAAAAACATTCAGTACTTC
cdr3_aa: CASRDPGTGGVAKNIQYF

j_call: TRBJ1-1
v_call: TRBV19
clone_size: .
d_call: .
cdr3_nt: TGTGCCAGTAGTATTTCAATGAACACTGAAGCTTTCTTT
cdr3_aa: CASSISMNTEAFF

j_call: TRBJ1-1
v_call: TRBV28
clone_size: .
d_call: TRBD1
cdr3_nt: TGTGCCAGCAGTCCAACCACGGGACAGGGGGCCAAGGGCTCTGAAGCTTTCTTT
cdr3_aa: CASSPTTGQGAKGSEAFF

j_call: TRBJ2-7
v_call: TRBV27
clone_size: once
d_call: TRBD1
cdr3_nt: TGTGCCATCAGCCTAGACGGGACAGGGGGCGAGCAGTACTTC
cdr3_aa: CAISLDGTGGEQYF

j_call: TRBJ2-5
v_call: TRBV28
clone_size: once
d_call: TRBD2
cdr3_nt: TGTGCCAGCAGTTTGGGACTAGCGGGAGTAGAGACCCAGTACTTC
cdr3_aa: CASSLGLAGVETQYF

j_call: TRBJ2-2
v_call: TRBV4-3
clone_size: .
d_call: .
cdr3_nt: TGCGCCAGCAGCCAACAACCACATCAAGGGGAGCTGTTTTTT
cdr3_aa: CASSQQPHQGELFF

j_call: TRBJ2-1
v_call: TRBV5-1
clone_size: .
d_call: TRBD1
cdr3_nt: TGCGCCAGCAGCCGAGGGGGCCAGTTCGATGAGCAGTTCTTC
cdr3_aa: CASSRGGQFDEQFF

j_call: TRBJ2-1
v_call: TRBV9
clone_size: .
d_call: .
cdr3_nt: TGTGCCAGCAGCGAGCGGGCTAGCCCGGGCGGTGAGCAGTTCTTC
cdr3_aa: CASSERASPGGEQFF

j_call: TRBJ2-1
v_call: TRBV5-1
clone_size: once
d_call: TRBD1
cdr3_nt: TGCGCCAGCAGCGGGACAGCCGATGAGCAGTTCTTC
cdr3_aa: CASSGTADEQFF

j_call: TRBJ1-2
v_call: TRBV5-8
clone_size: .
d_call: TRBD1
cdr3_nt: TGTGCCAGCAGGCGTGACAGGGGTCTTCTCGGGGACTATGGCTACACCTTC
cdr3_aa: CASRRDRGLLGDYGYTF

j_call: TRBJ1-1
v_call: TRBV11-2
clone_size: .
d_call: .
cdr3_nt: TGTGCCAGCAGCTTATCAGTGAACACTGAAGCTTTCTTT
cdr3_aa: CASSLSVNTEAFF

j_call: TRBJ2-3
v_call: TRBV5-6
clone_size: .
d_call: TRBD2
cdr3_nt: TGTGCCAGCAGCTCGAGCGGGAGCTCAGATACGCAGTATTTT
cdr3_aa: CASSSSGSSDTQYF

j_call: TRBJ1-2
v_call: TRBV5-6
clone_size: .
d_call: TRBD1
cdr3_nt: TGTGCCAGCAGCTGGGACAGGGGTAACTATGGCTACACCTTC
cdr3_aa: CASSWDRGNYGYTF

j_call: TRBJ1-5
v_call: TRBV2
clone_size: .
d_call: .
cdr3_nt: TGTGCCAGCACCGAGAGACGGCTTAGCAATCAGCCCCAGAATTTT
cdr3_aa: CASTERRLSNQPQNF

j_call: TRBJ1-5
v_call: TRBV2
clone_size: .
d_call: .
cdr3_nt: TGTGCCAGCTCAGGGCAGGGGATCGGCAATCAGCCCCAGCATTTT
cdr3_aa: CASSGQGIGNQPQHF

j_call: TRBJ1-2
v_call: TRBV9
clone_size: .
d_call: .
cdr3_nt: TGTGCCAGCAGCGACACAGGAGGGGCTTTCTATGGCTACACCTTC
cdr3_aa: CASSDTGGAFYGYTF

j_call: TRBJ2-2
v_call: TRBV4-3
clone_size: .
d_call: .
cdr3_nt: TGCGCCAGCAGCCAAGATATATACCAGGATTCAAACACCGGGGAGCTGTTTTTT
cdr3_aa: CASSQDIYQDSNTGELFF

j_call: TRBJ2-7
v_call: TRBV19
clone_size: few
d_call: TRBD1
cdr3_nt: TGTGCCAGTAGTAGGGACAGACACTCCTACGAGCAGTACTTC
cdr3_aa: CASSRDRHSYEQYF

j_call: TRBJ2-5
v_call: TRBV9
clone_size: .
d_call: .
cdr3_nt: TGTGCCAGCAGCGTAGGGACAGATGAAGAGACCCAGTACTTC
cdr3_aa: CASSVGTDEETQYF

j_call: TRBJ2-7
v_call: TRBV7-9
clone_size: .
d_call: TRBD2
cdr3_nt: TGTTCCAGCAGCGCCGTCGGGACTAGTGGGTCCTACGAGCAGTACTTC
cdr3_aa: CSSSAVGTSGSYEQYF

j_call: TRBJ1-6
v_call: TRBV1
clone_size: few
d_call: .
cdr3_nt: TGCACCAGCAGCCCAACACTGACTAGCTCCTATAATTCACCCCTCCACTTT
cdr3_aa: CTSSPTLTSSYNSPLHF

j_call: TRBJ1-5
v_call: TRBV28
clone_size: .
d_call: .
cdr3_nt: TGTGCCAGCGGAAAAGACAATAGCAATCAGCCCCAGCATTTT
cdr3_aa: CASGKDNSNQPQHF

j_call: TRBJ1-1
v_call: TRBV6-5
clone_size: few
d_call: .
cdr3_nt: TGTGCCAGCAGTTCGACAGGTGCTGGAGACAACACTGAAGCTTTCTTT
cdr3_aa: CASSSTGAGDNTEAFF

j_call: TRBJ1-5
v_call: TRBV5-1
clone_size: few
d_call: .
cdr3_nt: TGCGCCAGCAGCTTGGCGGGTTATAGCAATCAGCCCCAGCATTTT
cdr3_aa: CASSLAGYSNQPQHF

j_call: TRBJ1-2
v_call: TRBV7-9
clone_size: few
d_call: .
cdr3_nt: TGTGCCAGCAGCTTTGGGACTGATGATTCATATGGCTACACCTTC
cdr3_aa: CASSFGTDDSYGYTF

j_call: TRBJ1-2
v_call: TRBV4-1
clone_size: once
d_call: .
cdr3_nt: TGCGCCAGCAGCCAAGCGGCGGGGTTTCCTAACTATGGCTACACCTTC
cdr3_aa: CASSQAAGFPNYGYTF